The 21 T cell receptor beta chains presented below share a single source sample, sequenced in a study of T cell responses to AZD1222 COVID-19 vaccine. Using immunoSEQ multiplex PCR, the repertoire was profiled, and TCRdb retains in-frame clones only, with some absent. The sample holds 110,000 to 150,000 clones, roughly 90% seen once. Sequencing used peripheral blood, obtained on day 0 of AZD1222 vaccination. These receptors all come from an adult in good health.

This rearrangement joins TRBV12-5 to TRBJ1-5; 7 nucleotides line up with TRBD1. Germline values: CDR1 LGHNT, CDR2 FRNRAP. The V gene end was trimmed by 5 bases and the J gene end by 2 bases; junction bases not matched to a gene: 3. The CDR3 runs to 14 residues. The DNA of the CDR3 is TGTGCTAGTGGTCTTGGACAGGGCAATCAGCCCCAGCATTTT. Translation gives CASGLGQGNQPQHF.

This sequence joins TRBV27 and TRBJ1-2; D possibly corresponds to TRBD1 (5 bases). The CDR3 has 16 residues. Trimming shortened V by 5 bases and J by 8 bases, and 24 bases separated the two germline ends. Germline-derived CDR1 and CDR2 are MNHEY and SMNVEV (reference sequence). The CDR3 here is CASSTQDGTGTRGYTF. The CDR3 DNA is TGTGCCAGCAGTACCCAAGACGGGACCGGAACGCGGGGCTACACCTTC.

This chain connects TRBV20-1 to TRBJ1-5; D is undetermined. There are 15 residues in the CDR3. Germline V lookup: CDR1 DFQATT, CDR2 SNEGSKA (reference sequence). V was trimmed by 3 bases and J by 6 bases, leaving 18 bases between them. CDR3 nucleotides: TGCAGTGCTAGTTCCACTACAATGGGAACTCAGCCCCAGCATTTT. It yields the protein CSASSTTMGTQPQHF.

This rearrangement joins TRBV7-2 to TRBJ2-7, with D perhaps TRBD2 (5 bases). This CDR3 has 16 amino acids. V lost 1 base and J 2 bases, leaving 15 bases between the germline ends. Germline CDR1 and CDR2: SGHTA and FQGNSA. CDR3 region: CASSLVTGMGAYEQYF. CDR3 DNA sequence: TGTGCCAGCAGCTTAGTCACGGGAATGGGTGCCTACGAGCAGTACTTC.

This chain uses TRBV4-1 with TRBJ1-5, with D hard to call. The length of the CDR3 is 12 residues. Trimming left V 1 base short and J 6 bases short, with 4 bases between. Germline CDR1 reads MGHRA; CDR2 reads YSYEKL. CDR3 region: CASSQVGQPQHF. The CDR3 DNA reads as TGCGCCAGCAGCCAAGTCGGTCAGCCCCAGCATTTT.

The J gene is TRBJ1-6, the V gene TRBV6-1, with D possibly matching TRBD1 (6 bases). With 2 bases removed from V and 8 bases from J, the gap between germline ends came to 10 bases. Per the germline V gene, CDR1 is MNHNS and CDR2 is SASEGT. CDR3 length equals 14 residues. CDR3 region: CASSETGIDSPLHF. CDR3 coding DNA: TGTGCCAGCAGTGAAACAGGGATTGATTCACCCCTCCACTTT.

The chain links TRBV29-1 to TRBJ2-7; D possibly corresponds to TRBD2 (6 bases). The germline CDR1 and CDR2 sequences are SQVTM and ANQGSEA. The CDR3 sequence is 16 residues long. V was trimmed by 2 bases and J by 7 bases, leaving 24 bases between them. In DNA, the CDR3 is TGCAGCGTTGAACCCGCTATTGAGGTCGGGGGAGGAGAGCAGTACTTC. Amino acid sequence: CSVEPAIEVGGGEQYF.

The CDR3 nucleotides are TGTGCCAGCAGCCACTGGGACAGGGGCTCTGGAAACACCATATATTTT. Translating gives CASSHWDRGSGNTIYF. The chain employs TRBV7-8 and TRBJ1-3; 10 nucleotides line up with TRBD1. The CDR3 has 16 amino acids. Germline V gives CDR1 SGHVS, CDR2 FQNEAQ. Trimming cost V 5 bases and J 0 bases; bases outside gene matches: 4.

The genes are TRBV29-1 and TRBJ2-4, with TRBD2 matching 10 bases. There are 13 residues in the CDR3. Germline loops: CDR1 SQVTM, CDR2 ANQGSEA. V shed 5 bases, J shed 9 bases, and the junction held 7 bases outside the gene matches. CDR3 in amino acids: CSVRAGGPPIQYF. CDR3 DNA: TGCAGCGTTCGAGCGGGAGGGCCCCCCATTCAGTACTTC.

The J gene is TRBJ1-1, the V gene TRBV9; D not certain. The germline V gene has CDR1 SGDLS and CDR2 YYNGEE. The CDR3 length is 13 residues. V shed 0 bases and J shed 4 bases, with 7 bases lying between them. DNA of the CDR3: TGTGCCAGCAGCGTAGGGACGGCCACTGAAGCTTTCTTT. Protein product: CASSVGTATEAFF.

V and J are TRBV27 and TRBJ2-1; tentative D call: TRBD2 (6 bases). The CDR3 extends over 15 amino acids. Germline V gene lookup returns CDR1 MNHEY and CDR2 SMNVEV (reference sequence). Between the trimmed V and J ends, which lost 2 bases and 2 bases, there was a span of 10 bases. CDR3 nucleotides: TGTGCCAGCAGTTTAACGGCTAGCGCCTACAATGAGCAGTTCTTC. Translated: CASSLTASAYNEQFF.

This chain links TRBV6-5 with TRBJ1-1; D is unresolved. CDR1 and CDR2 from the germline V gene are MNHEY and SVGAGI. This CDR3 is built from 11 residues. V lost 10 bases and J 5 bases, leaving 11 bases between the germline ends. This CDR3 is CATELETEAFF. DNA for the CDR3: TGTGCCACAGAGTTGGAGACTGAAGCTTTCTTT.

The CDR3 DNA is TGTGCCAGCAGCTTAAAGACGAACACCGGGGAGCTGTTTTTT. Amino acid sequence: CASSLKTNTGELFF. The rearrangement joins TRBV7-2 to TRBJ2-2; D is uncertain. Trimming took off 2 bases at V and 0 bases at J, with 4 bases between the two ends. The CDR3 is made up of 14 amino acids. Germline values: CDR1 SGHTA, CDR2 FQGNSA.

This chain uses TRBV7-9 with TRBJ1-4; D may be TRBD1 (5 bases). CDR1 is SEHNR and CDR2 is FQNEAQ in the germline V gene (reference sequence). With 2 bases removed from V and 8 bases from J, the gap between germline ends came to 18 bases. There are 16 residues in the CDR3. The CDR3 loop reads CASSLQGELMLEKLFF. CDR3 nucleotide sequence: TGTGCCAGCAGCTTACAGGGCGAGTTGATGTTGGAAAAACTGTTTTTT.

V gene TRBV28 combines with J gene TRBJ1-1; 7 bases match TRBD1. Germline lookup yields CDR1 MDHEN and CDR2 SYDVKM. The CDR3 spans 16 residues. After removal of 5 bases from V and 1 base from J, the junction contained 10 bases not matched to a gene. CDR3 region: CASSRIQGDGNTEAFF. The CDR3 coding sequence is TGTGCCAGCAGTCGCATCCAGGGGGACGGGAACACTGAAGCTTTCTTT.

This clone has only one observation. The genes are TRBV4-2 and TRBJ2-2; D possibly corresponds to TRBD1 (6 bases). CDR1 and CDR2 from the germline V gene are LGHNA and YNFKEQ. The CDR3 covers 16 residues. Trimming shortened V by 0 bases and J by 6 bases, and 14 bases separated the two germline ends. In DNA form, the CDR3 reads TGTGCCAGCAGCCAAGATCGCTGGGGGCGCCCCGGGGAGCTGTTTTTT. Protein product: CASSQDRWGRPGELFF.

This clone was observed a single time. V is TRBV7-2 and J is TRBJ2-5; D gene ambiguous. V was cut by 6 bases and J by 1 base, with 9 bases left in between. The CDR3 sequence is 13 residues long. Germline V lookup: CDR1 SGHTA, CDR2 FQGNSA. In DNA, the CDR3 is TGTGCCAGCAGACTAACACTCCAAGAGACCCAGTACTTC. Protein product: CASRLTLQETQYF.

The table lists this clone with a count of one. This chain connects TRBV3-1 (or the pseudogene TRBV3-2) to TRBJ1-3; D may be TRBD1 (5 bases). V was shortened by 5 bases and J by 11 bases, with 13 bases between the two germline ends. Germline V gene lookup returns CDR1 LGHDT and CDR2 YNNKEL (reference sequence). The CDR3 is 12 amino acids. This CDR3 reads CASSSWGSAIYF. The CDR3 DNA reads TGTGCCAGCAGCTCCTGGGGGTCCGCCATATATTTT.

V gene TRBV6-5 combines with J gene TRBJ2-7, with D perhaps TRBD1 (5 bases). The CDR3 sequence is 15 residues long. V dropped 2 bases and J dropped 2 bases, with 13 bases sitting between them. Per the germline V gene, CDR1 is MNHEY and CDR2 is SVGAGI. The chain's CDR3 is CASSYDRAPPYEQYF. CDR3 nucleotide sequence: TGTGCCAGCAGTTACGACAGAGCCCCTCCCTACGAGCAGTACTTC.

This clone was seen just once. The rearrangement links TRBV19 to TRBJ2-1; 12 bases map to TRBD2. Unmatched junction bases numbered 17, after V lost 9 bases and J lost 8 bases. Looked up from germline, CDR1 is LNHDA and CDR2 is SQIVND (reference sequence). This CDR3 has 17 residues. The chain's CDR3 is CASGRGSGTSGRDEQFF. CDR3 bases: TGTGCCAGCGGGAGAGGATCCGGGACTAGCGGGCGGGATGAGCAGTTCTTC.

DNA of the CDR3: TGTGCCAGCAGTTTATCTCTAGCGGAAGAGACCCAGTACTTC. Its translation is CASSLSLAEETQYF. The rearrangement links TRBV27 to TRBJ2-5; 7 bases match TRBD2. Germline V lookup: CDR1 MNHEY, CDR2 SMNVEV (reference sequence). The trim removed 0 bases at V and 3 bases at J, leaving 1 base unmatched. This CDR3 comprises 14 residues.